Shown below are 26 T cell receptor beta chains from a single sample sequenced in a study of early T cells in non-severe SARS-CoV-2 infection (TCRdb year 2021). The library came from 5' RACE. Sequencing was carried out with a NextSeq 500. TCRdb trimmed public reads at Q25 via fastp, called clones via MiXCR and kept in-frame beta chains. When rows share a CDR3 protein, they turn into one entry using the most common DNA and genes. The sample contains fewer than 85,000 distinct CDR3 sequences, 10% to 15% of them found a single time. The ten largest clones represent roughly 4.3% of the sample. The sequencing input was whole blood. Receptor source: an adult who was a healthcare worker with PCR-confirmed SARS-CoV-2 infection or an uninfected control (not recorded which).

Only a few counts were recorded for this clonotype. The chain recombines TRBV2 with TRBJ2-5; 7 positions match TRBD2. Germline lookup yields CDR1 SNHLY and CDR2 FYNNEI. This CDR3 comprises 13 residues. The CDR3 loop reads CAGKRGKQETQYF. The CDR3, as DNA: TGTGCAGGCAAGCGGGGAAAACAAGAGACCCAGTACTTC.

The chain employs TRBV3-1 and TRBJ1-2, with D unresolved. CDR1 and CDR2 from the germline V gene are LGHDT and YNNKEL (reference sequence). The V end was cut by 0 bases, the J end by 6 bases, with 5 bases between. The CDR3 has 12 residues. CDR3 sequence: CASSQDTHGYTF. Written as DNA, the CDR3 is TGTGCCAGCAGCCAAGATACTCATGGCTACACCTTC.

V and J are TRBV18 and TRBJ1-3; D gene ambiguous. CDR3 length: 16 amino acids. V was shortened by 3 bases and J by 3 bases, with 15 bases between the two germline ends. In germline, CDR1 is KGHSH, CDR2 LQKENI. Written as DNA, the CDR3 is TGTGCCAGCTCACCCGGACTTATCTCCCATGGAAACACCATATATTTT. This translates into CASSPGLISHGNTIYF.

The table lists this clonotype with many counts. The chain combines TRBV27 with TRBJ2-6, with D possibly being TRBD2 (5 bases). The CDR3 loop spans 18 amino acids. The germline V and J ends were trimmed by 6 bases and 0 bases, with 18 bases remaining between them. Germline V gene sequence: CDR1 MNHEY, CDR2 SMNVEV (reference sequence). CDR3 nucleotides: TGTGCCAGCAGACCGGGGTACAGTCACCTCTCTGGGGCCAACGTCCTGACTTTC. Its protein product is CASRPGYSHLSGANVLTF.

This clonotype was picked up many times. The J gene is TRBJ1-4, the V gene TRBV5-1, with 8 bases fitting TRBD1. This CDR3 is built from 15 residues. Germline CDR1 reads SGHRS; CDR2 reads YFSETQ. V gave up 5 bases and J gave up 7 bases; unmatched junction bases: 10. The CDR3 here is CASSPSGTGVEKLFF. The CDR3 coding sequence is TGCGCCAGCAGTCCGTCCGGGACAGGTGTTGAAAAACTGTTTTTT.

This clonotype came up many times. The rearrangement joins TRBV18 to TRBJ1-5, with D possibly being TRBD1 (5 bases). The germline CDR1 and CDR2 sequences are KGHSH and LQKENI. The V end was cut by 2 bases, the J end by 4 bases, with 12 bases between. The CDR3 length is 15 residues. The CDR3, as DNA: TGTGCCAGCTCACCAGGGCAGGGTGAAAATCAGCCCCAGCATTTT. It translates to CASSPGQGENQPQHF.

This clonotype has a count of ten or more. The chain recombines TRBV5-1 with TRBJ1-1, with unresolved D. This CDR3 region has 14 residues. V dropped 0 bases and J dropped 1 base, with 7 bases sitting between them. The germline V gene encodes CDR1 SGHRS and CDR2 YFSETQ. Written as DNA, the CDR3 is TGCGCCAGCAGCTTGGGACACTCGAACACTGAAGCTTTCTTT. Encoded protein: CASSLGHSNTEAFF.

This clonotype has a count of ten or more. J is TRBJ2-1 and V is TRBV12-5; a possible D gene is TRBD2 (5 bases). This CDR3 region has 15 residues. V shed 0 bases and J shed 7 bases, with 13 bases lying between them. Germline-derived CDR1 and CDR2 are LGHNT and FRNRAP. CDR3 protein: CASGLVLPRGNEQFF. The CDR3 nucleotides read TGTGCTAGTGGTTTGGTACTCCCACGCGGGAATGAGCAGTTCTTC.

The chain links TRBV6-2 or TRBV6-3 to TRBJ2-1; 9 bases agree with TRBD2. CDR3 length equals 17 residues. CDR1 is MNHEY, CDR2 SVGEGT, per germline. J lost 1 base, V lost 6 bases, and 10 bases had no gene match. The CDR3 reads CASRRGRGGRSYNEQFF. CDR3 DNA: TGTGCCAGCAGGAGAGGGCGGGGGGGCCGATCCTACAATGAGCAGTTCTTC.

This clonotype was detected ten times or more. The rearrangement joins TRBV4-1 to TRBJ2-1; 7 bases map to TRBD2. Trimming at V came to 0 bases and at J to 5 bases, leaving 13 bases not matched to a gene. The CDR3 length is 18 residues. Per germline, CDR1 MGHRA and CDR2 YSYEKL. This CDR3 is CASSQDHPAGVSNNEQFF. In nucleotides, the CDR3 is TGCGCCAGCAGCCAAGATCACCCCGCGGGAGTGAGCAACAATGAGCAGTTCTTC.

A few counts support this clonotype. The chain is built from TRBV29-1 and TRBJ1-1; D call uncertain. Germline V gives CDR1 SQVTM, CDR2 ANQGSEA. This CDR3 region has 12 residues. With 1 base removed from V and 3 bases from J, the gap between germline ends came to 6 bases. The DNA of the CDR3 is TGCAGCGTTGAAGCGATACACACTGAAGCTTTCTTT. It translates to CSVEAIHTEAFF.

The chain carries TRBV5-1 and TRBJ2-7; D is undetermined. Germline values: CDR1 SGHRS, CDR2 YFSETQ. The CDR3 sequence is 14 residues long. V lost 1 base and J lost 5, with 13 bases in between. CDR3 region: CASSLKQEGNEQYF. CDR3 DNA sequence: TGCGCCAGCAGCTTGAAGCAGGAAGGGAACGAGCAGTACTTC. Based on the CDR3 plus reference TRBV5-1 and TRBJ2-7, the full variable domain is KAGVTQTPRYLIKTRGQQVTLSCSPISGHRSVSWYQQTPGQGLQFLFEYFSETQRNKGNFPGRFSGRQFSNSRSEMNVSTLELGDSALYLCASSLKQEGNEQYFGPGTRLTVT.

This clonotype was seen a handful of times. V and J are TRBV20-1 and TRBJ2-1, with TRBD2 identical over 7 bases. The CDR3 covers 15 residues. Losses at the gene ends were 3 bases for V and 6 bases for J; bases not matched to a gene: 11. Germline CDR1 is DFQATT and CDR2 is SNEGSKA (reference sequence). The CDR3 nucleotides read TGCAGTGCTAGTAGTCTGCGGGAGAGGGTCAATGAGCAGTTCTTC. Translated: CSASSLRERVNEQFF.

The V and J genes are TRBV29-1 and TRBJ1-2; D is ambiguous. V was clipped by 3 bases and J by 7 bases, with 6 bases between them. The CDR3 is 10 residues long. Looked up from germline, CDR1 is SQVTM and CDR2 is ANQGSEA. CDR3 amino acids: CSVDDSGYTF. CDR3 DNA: TGCAGCGTTGATGACTCTGGCTACACCTTC.

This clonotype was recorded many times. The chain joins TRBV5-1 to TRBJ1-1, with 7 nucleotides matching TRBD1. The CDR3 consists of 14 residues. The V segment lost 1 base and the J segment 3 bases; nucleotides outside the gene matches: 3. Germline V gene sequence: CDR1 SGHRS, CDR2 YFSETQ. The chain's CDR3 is CASSLWQGDTEAFF. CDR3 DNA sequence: TGCGCCAGCAGCTTGTGGCAGGGGGACACTGAAGCTTTCTTT. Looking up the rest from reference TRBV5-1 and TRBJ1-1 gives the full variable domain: KAGVTQTPRYLIKTRGQQVTLSCSPISGHRSVSWYQQTPGQGLQFLFEYFSETQRNKGNFPGRFSGRQFSNSRSEMNVSTLELGDSALYLCASSLWQGDTEAFFGQGTRLTVV.

CDR3 nucleotides: TGTGCCAGCAGCCCCCGAAAGAAGCTAGCGGGAGAAAATGAGCAGTTCTTC. It codes for CASSPRKKLAGENEQFF. The chain combines TRBV11-2 with TRBJ2-1, with 10 bases aligning to TRBD2. Germline loops: CDR1 SGHAT, CDR2 FQNNGV. This CDR3 has 17 residues. The V segment lost 5 bases and the J segment 7 bases; nucleotides outside the gene matches: 14. Looking up the rest from reference TRBV11-2 and TRBJ2-1 gives the full variable domain: EAGVAQSPRYKIIEKRQSVAFWCNPISGHATLYWYQQILGQGPKLLIQFQNNGVVDDSQLPKDRFSAERLKGVDSTLKIQPAKLEDSAVYLCASSPRKKLAGENEQFFGPGTRLTVL.

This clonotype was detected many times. CDR3 amino acids: CASSLVDRDGANVLTF. Here the CDR3 DNA reads TGCGCCAGCAGCTTGGTCGACAGGGATGGGGCCAACGTCCTGACTTTC. The rearrangement uses TRBV5-1 and TRBJ2-6; 7 bases are shared with TRBD1. V lost 0 bases to trimming and J lost 3 bases; unmatched junction nucleotides: 3. CDR1 and CDR2 from the germline V gene are SGHRS and YFSETQ. The CDR3 runs to 16 residues.

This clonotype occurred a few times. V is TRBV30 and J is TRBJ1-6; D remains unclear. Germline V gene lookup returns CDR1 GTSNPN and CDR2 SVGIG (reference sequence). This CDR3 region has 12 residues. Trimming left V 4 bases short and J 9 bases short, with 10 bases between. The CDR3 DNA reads TGTGCCTGGAAAGGAACGAGTTCACCCCTCCACTTT. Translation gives CAWKGTSSPLHF.

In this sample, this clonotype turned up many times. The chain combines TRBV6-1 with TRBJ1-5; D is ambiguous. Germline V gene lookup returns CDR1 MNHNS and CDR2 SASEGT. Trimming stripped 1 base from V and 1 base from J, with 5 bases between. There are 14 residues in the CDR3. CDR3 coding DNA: TGTGCCAGCAGTGAAGGGGAGAGCAATCAGCCCCAGCATTTT. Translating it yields CASSEGESNQPQHF.

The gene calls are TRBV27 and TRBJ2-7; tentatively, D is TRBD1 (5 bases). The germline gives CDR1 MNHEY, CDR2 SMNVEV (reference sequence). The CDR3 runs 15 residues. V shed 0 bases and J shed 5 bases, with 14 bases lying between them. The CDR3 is CASSLSARVGNEQYF. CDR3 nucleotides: TGTGCCAGCAGTTTATCGGCCAGGGTAGGGAACGAGCAGTACTTC.

DNA for the CDR3: TGCAGTGCTAGGGGCAGGGAAGTCGCTGAAGCTTTCTTT. This codes for CSARGREVAEAFF. This chain uses TRBV20-1 with TRBJ1-1; weak D call: TRBD1 (5 bases). V was shortened by 3 bases and J by 6 bases, with 14 bases between the two germline ends. The germline V gene has CDR1 DFQATT and CDR2 SNEGSKA (reference sequence). This CDR3 contains 13 residues.

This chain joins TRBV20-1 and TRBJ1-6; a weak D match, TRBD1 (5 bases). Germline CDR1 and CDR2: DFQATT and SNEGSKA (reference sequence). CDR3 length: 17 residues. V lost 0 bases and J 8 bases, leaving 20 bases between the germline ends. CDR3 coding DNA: TGCAGTGCTAGAGATGCTGAGGGGACGGCCGCGTATTCACCCCTCCACTTT. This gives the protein CSARDAEGTAAYSPLHF.

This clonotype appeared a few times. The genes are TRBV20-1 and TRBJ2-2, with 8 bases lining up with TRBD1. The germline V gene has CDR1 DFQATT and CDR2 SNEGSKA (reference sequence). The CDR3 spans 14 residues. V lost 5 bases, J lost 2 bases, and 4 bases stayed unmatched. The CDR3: CSAPDRGNTGELFF. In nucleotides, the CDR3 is TGCAGTGCTCCCGACAGGGGAAACACCGGGGAGCTGTTTTTT.

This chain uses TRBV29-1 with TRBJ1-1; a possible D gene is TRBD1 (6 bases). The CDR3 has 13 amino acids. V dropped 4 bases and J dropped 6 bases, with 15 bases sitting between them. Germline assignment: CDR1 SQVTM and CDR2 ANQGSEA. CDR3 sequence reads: CSVVGQGKPEAFF. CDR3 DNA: TGCAGCGTTGTCGGCCAGGGGAAACCTGAAGCTTTCTTT.

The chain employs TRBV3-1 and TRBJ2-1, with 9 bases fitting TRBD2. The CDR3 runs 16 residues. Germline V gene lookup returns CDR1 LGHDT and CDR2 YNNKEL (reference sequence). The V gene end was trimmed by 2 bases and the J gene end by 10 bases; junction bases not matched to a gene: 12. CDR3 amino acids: CASSQTPLAGVVEQFF. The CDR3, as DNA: TGTGCCAGCAGCCAAACCCCTTTAGCGGGAGTCGTGGAGCAGTTCTTC.

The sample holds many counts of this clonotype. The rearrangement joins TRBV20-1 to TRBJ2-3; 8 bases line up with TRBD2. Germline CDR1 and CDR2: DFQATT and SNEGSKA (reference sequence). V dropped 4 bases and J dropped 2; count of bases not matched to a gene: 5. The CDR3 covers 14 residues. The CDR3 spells CSAKAGVTTDTQYF. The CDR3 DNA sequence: TGCAGTGCTAAAGCGGGAGTCACCACAGATACGCAGTATTTT.